The entry below gives a single T cell receptor beta chain sequence along with its context. As processed by the authors: Amplifying reference gene primers gave estimates of nucleated cell counts. The method was immunoSEQ multiplex PCR; TCRdb's version includes in-frame clones alone and lacks a portion of them. The D gene and trimming were derived from the DNA, and the V and J assignments and clone size from that table. The table records 150,000 to 200,000 clones, 82% of them present only once. The data stem from a study of blood T cell repertoires in COVID-19. For the study at large: COVID-19 samples collected from the United States, Italy and Spain covered acute and convalescent phases. Sample material is recorded as cDNA or gDNA derived from T cells, B-cell-depleted T cells, or PBMCs.

The ends were cut back, 4 bases at V and 8 bases at J, with 8 bases in the middle. The CDR3 runs 11 residues. V and J are TRBV12-3 or TRBV12-4 and TRBJ1-1; D uncertain. Sequenced sample: peripheral blood. This sequence was found in a woman older than 75 with acute or convalescent COVID-19. Written as DNA, the CDR3 is TGTGCCAGCAGTTCCCGTCCGGAAGCTTTCTTT. Amino acids: CASSSRPEAFF.